This T cell receptor (beta chain) originates from a study of blood T cell repertoires in COVID-19. Seattle patients were enrolled during active infection and followed longitudinally. Assay used: immunoSEQ multiplex PCR; TCRdb lists only in-frame clones, some missing. This table has 270,000 or so clones, about four fifths appearing once. The V gene lost 0 bases and the J gene lost 1 base, with 9 bases spanning the gap. Germline-derived CDR1 and CDR2 are SGHAT and FQNNGV. This CDR3 comprises 15 residues. Source material: peripheral blood. The sequence was collected from a human donor with COVID-19, enrolled during active disease. The donor label of this sample is uncertain. The chain couples TRBV11-2 to TRBJ1-1; D is ambiguous. CDR3 in DNA: TGTGCCAGCAGCTTAGACGCCCCAGGGAACACTGAAGCTTTCTTT. Amino acid sequence: CASSLDAPGNTEAFF.